One T cell receptor (beta chain) is described in this entry. Its antigen has not been determined. Base qualities were left out, and no much larger clone turns up one base away. These data come from a study of T cell repertoires in cytomegalovirus infection (dated by TCRdb to the late 2010s). In terms of the full investigation: Recently identified HLA-C-restricted CMV epitopes, whose presentation resists viral immunomodulation, were targeted by peptide stimulations together with well-studied HLA-B-restricted epitopes. The HLA type of each donor mattered for the analysis, because public TCR beta signatures pointed to carriage of CMV infection along with the matching HLA type.

Paper-wide results and their limitations: The ex vivo response was dominated by HLA-C-restricted CMV-specific TCR beta clonotypes, which also provided the single most frequent clonotype in two of eight donors. Cumulative frequency of public TCR beta family members discriminated carriers of CMV infection plus the relevant HLA type in this cohort and an independent 352-donor cohort.

From the germline V gene, CDR1 is SGHTA and CDR2 is FQGNSA. V is pruned by 0 bases and J by 0 bases, leaving 10 bases of the junction without a gene match. The CDR3 has 18 amino acids, counting the end cysteine and phenylalanine. Only the CDR3 DNA stays, 54 bases, in frame from base 1. Per the publication, the treatment or condition label means: in vitro stimulation with specific CMV peptide epitopes to enrich CMV-specific T cells. TCRdb records Illumina HiSeq 1500 as the sequencer. The public sequencing data were trimmed at Q25 with fastp and processed into clonotypes with MiXCR by TCRdb, which kept only in-frame beta chains. Merged by CDR3 protein, the rows form single entries marked with the most common genes and DNA. The sample data list a few hundred thousand distinct CDR3 sequences, and roughly 25% of these were observed just once. The ten largest account for 10% to 15% of the sample.

The receptor comes from a human donor in good health (CMV status not recorded). Some clones in this sample may be carry-over from other donors' samples. The sample here was cultured PBMCs, taken from culture after CMV antigen stimulation. The chain joins TRBV7-2 to TRBJ2-5; 7 central nucleotides agree with TRBD2. The CDR3 in this case is CASSLAGRASGYQETQYF. The bases read TGTGCCAGCAGCTTAGCGGGTCGGGCTAGCGGATACCAAGAGACCCAGTACTTC. Here the CDR3 is joined to the reference TRBV7-2 and TRBJ2-5 genes, and the full variable domain is: GAGVSQSPSNKVTEKGKDVELRCDPISGHTALYWYRQSLGQGLEFLIYFQGNSAPDKSGLPSDRFSAERTGGSVSTLTIQRTQQEDSAVYLCASSLAGRASGYQETQYFGPGTRLLVL.